Listed below are T cell receptor beta chains from one sample, sequenced in a study of cytomegalovirus exposure and HLA in healthy donors. Sequenced by immunoSEQ multiplex PCR; TCRdb stores in-frame clones only, minus some. Among 200,000 to 250,000 clones, 80% to 90% were seen once, and the ten largest hold approximately 1%. The sample taken for sequencing was PBMCs. These receptors all come from a woman in her late teens or twenties in good health and CMV-seronegative. CDR3s include the opening cysteine and the closing phenylalanine or tryptophan. Fields, in order: CDR3 DNA, CDR3 protein, clone size, D gene, J gene, V gene. The D gene is left open where the match is weak. Only some rows state a clone size, as once, few, many or a class for expanded clones.

TGTGCCAGCAGCTTAGGCCAGGGGTACCACGAGCAGTACTTC	CASSLGQGYHEQYF	NA	NA	TRBJ2-7	TRBV7-6
TGCGCCAGCAGCTCGTCAGGGCGATATAATTCACCCCTCCACTTT	CASSSSGRYNSPLHF	NA	NA	TRBJ1-6	TRBV5-1
TGTGCCACCAGCAGAACGTCCGAGGGCTACACCTTC	CATSRTSEGYTF	NA	NA	TRBJ1-2	TRBV15
TGTGCCAGCAGTGCCCAGAATCCCACCCAGTACTTC	CASSAQNPTQYF	NA	NA	TRBJ2-5	TRBV2
TGTGCCAGCAGCTCCACCGGGACTTCCCACTACGAGCAGTACTTC	CASSSTGTSHYEQYF	NA	NA	TRBJ2-7	TRBV7-2
TGTGCCACCAGCAGACCGGACAGGGGGATTACTAATGAAAAACTGTTTTTT	CATSRPDRGITNEKLFF	NA	TRBD1	TRBJ1-4	TRBV15
TGTGCCAGCAGCGGCTGGGACAGAGTCTACGAGCAGTACTTC	CASSGWDRVYEQYF	NA	TRBD1	TRBJ2-7	TRBV5-6
TGCGCCAGCAGCCAAGTCCAGGGGGCCTACGAGCAGTACTTC	CASSQVQGAYEQYF	NA	TRBD1	TRBJ2-7	TRBV4-1
TGTGCCAGCAGCCGAAGTATCTCCCCCGCGGAGGAGCAGTACTTC	CASSRSISPAEEQYF	NA	NA	TRBJ2-7	TRBV7-2
TGTGCCAGCAGCATACAGGGTTCGGGCAATCAGCCCCAGCATTTT	CASSIQGSGNQPQHF	NA	NA	TRBJ1-5	TRBV6-6
TGTGCCAGCAGTCCGACTCGCTATTTCACAGATACGCAGTATTTT	CASSPTRYFTDTQYF	NA	NA	TRBJ2-3	TRBV2
TGTGCCAGCTCAGTCGGCGGGAGCACAGATACGCAGTATTTT	CASSVGGSTDTQYF	NA	NA	TRBJ2-3	TRBV19
TGCGCCAGCAGCCAAATGGGTGCTGCGGGAGGAGGGGCCAACGTCCTGACTTTC	CASSQMGAAGGGANVLTF	many	TRBD2	TRBJ2-6	TRBV4-3
TGTGCCAGCAGCGTTGACATGGACACTGAAGCTTTCTTT	CASSVDMDTEAFF	few	NA	TRBJ1-1	TRBV9
TGTGCCAGCAGCACCACCGAACAGGGCCACGAGCAGTACTTC	CASSTTEQGHEQYF	NA	NA	TRBJ2-7	TRBV7-6
TGTGCCAGCAGCTTTGGGGCCTCGGGAAACACCATATATTTT	CASSFGASGNTIYF	NA	NA	TRBJ1-3	TRBV13
TGTGCCAGCGGACGACTAGGGTATGGCTACACCTTC	CASGRLGYGYTF	NA	NA	TRBJ1-2	TRBV9
TGTGCCAGTAACTTTGGACACTTGAACACTGAAGCTTTCTTT	CASNFGHLNTEAFF	NA	NA	TRBJ1-1	TRBV19
TGTGCCATCAGTGACCCCGATGAGGGTCCGGCCATAAGCTCCTACAATGAGCAGTTCTTC	CAISDPDEGPAISSYNEQFF	NA	NA	TRBJ2-1	TRBV10-3
TGTGCCAGCAGCGTAGTTTCCGGCGGTGAGCAGTTCTTC	CASSVVSGGEQFF	once	NA	TRBJ2-1	TRBV9
TGTGCCAGCAGCTTAAGCGCAGGGGAGGGCTACACCTTC	CASSLSAGEGYTF	NA	NA	TRBJ1-2	TRBV7-3
TGTGCCAGCAGCTTGGAAGCCGGGACAGGGAGGGACAATGAGCAGTTCTTC	CASSLEAGTGRDNEQFF	once	TRBD1	TRBJ2-1	TRBV5-4
TGCGCCAGCAGCCCCCTAGGGAGGACTAATGAAAAACTGTTTTTT	CASSPLGRTNEKLFF	NA	NA	TRBJ1-4	TRBV4-1
TGTGCCAGCAGCCGCCCCGGACGGGAGAATGAAAAACTGTTTTTT	CASSRPGRENEKLFF	once	NA	TRBJ1-4	TRBV4-2
TGTGCCAGCAGCCCAATTGGGCCAACTAATGAAAAACTGTTTTTT	CASSPIGPTNEKLFF	NA	NA	TRBJ1-4	TRBV27
TGTGCCAGCAGCCAAGATAGTAACAGCCATCAGCCCCAGCATTTT	CASSQDSNSHQPQHF	NA	NA	TRBJ1-5	TRBV4-2